This T cell receptor beta chain derives from a study of blood T cells in healthy people across ages. The study isolated at least 6.5 million PBMCs from each sample. Per sample, at least 6 micrograms of total RNA were extracted. Overall study findings and caveats: Diversity figures derived from one million T cells were judged to underestimate the true value.

Combining a sample-barcoded 5' primer with a J-beta primer mix, a second PCR ran for about 6 to 12 cycles. Carrying 12 random nucleotides, a template-switch adaptor labeled each individual cDNA molecule. Via MiXCR, TCRdb re-called the 5' RACE reads, giving one row per CDR3 protein. The table records some 1.5 million distinct CDR3 sequences, 28% of them present only once. As for this clonotype: Its antigen is still unknown.

This CDR3 comprises 13 residues. V was shortened by 3 bases and J by 7 bases, with 8 bases between the two germline ends. Per the germline V gene, CDR1 is SGHRS and CDR2 is YFSETQ. The sequenced sample was blood. This TCR derives from a woman in her thirties in good health. The chain joins TRBV5-1 to TRBJ1-6; D remains ambiguous. CDR3 loop: CASSSVLNSPLHF. In nucleotides, the CDR3 is TGCGCCAGCAGCTCTGTACTCAATTCACCCCTCCACTTT. Drawing the rest from reference TRBV5-1 and TRBJ1-6, the complete variable domain is KAGVTQTPRYLIKTRGQQVTLSCSPISGHRSVSWYQQTPGQGLQFLFEYFSETQRNKGNFPGRFSGRQFSNSRSEMNVSTLELGDSALYLCASSSVLNSPLHFGNGTRLTVT.